This T cell receptor (beta chain) was obtained from a study of long-term antiretroviral therapy in people with HIV. General study results and limits: It was observed that HIV repertoires exhibited narrower CDR3 length ranges than controls.

Worth noting for this clone: The antigen is unknown.

The assay used was immunoSEQ (version v3.0), run at survey level. Measured with immunoSEQ multiplex PCR; TCRdb has only the in-frame clones, and not every one. Here the sample spans about 31,000 clones, roughly 85% being singletons. Every participant with HIV received treatment in the United States. V was clipped by 0 bases and J by 7 bases; unmatched bases: 6. The length of the CDR3 is 15 residues. The source was unsorted PBMCs, collected 0.8 years before starting antiretroviral therapy. The chain uses TRBV5-3 and TRBJ2-1; 8 bases agree with TRBD2. TRBV5-3 is placed among ORFs of uncertain function. The sequence came from a man in his late teens or twenties with HIV. The CDR3 DNA sequence: TGTGCCAGAAGCTTGGCGTCTAGCGGGCCTAATGAGCAGTTCTTC. Translated, it gives CARSLASSGPNEQFF.